The sequence of this T cell receptor beta chain was determined in a study of cytomegalovirus exposure and HLA in healthy donors. Amplification used 60 Vbeta primers and 13 Jbeta primers. Produced via immunoSEQ multiplex PCR; TCRdb's table is partial and in-frame only. The repertoire holds roughly 93,000 clones, with 74% as singletons. V was clipped by 7 bases and J by 6 bases, with 12 bases between them. The CDR3 has 12 residues. Germline V gene lookup returns CDR1 SQVTM and CDR2 ANQGSEA. The sample consisted of PBMCs. The chain uses TRBV29-1 and TRBJ2-2, with a tentative D call TRBD1 (5 bases). The clonotype originates from a male donor in good health and CMV-seronegative. Here the CDR3 reads CSGRVGAGELFF. The CDR3 nucleotides are TGCAGCGGCCGAGTAGGGGCCGGGGAGCTGTTTTTT.